This T cell receptor beta chain is drawn from a study of CD8+ T cells in alopecia areata. Study-wide results and limits: Mice showed TCR sharing more clearly than patients did, possibly owing to HLA.

This CDR3 spans 17 amino acids. Germline V gene lookup returns CDR1 SGHDT and CDR2 YYEEEE. Germline trimming cut 0 bases from V and 2 bases from J; bases unmatched to any gene: 7. Reverse transcribed after extraction, RNA yielded cDNA as the sequencing template. Produced via immunoSEQ multiplex PCR; TCRdb's table is partial and in-frame only. The sample lists around 100,000 clones; 70% to 80% were seen once. Regarding treatment: oral pan-JAK inhibitor, 5-10 mg twice daily. The count of this clone is one. As yet, its antigen is unknown. The origin of this receptor is a human donor with alopecia areata. V and J are TRBV5-6 and TRBJ2-5, with 10 bases identical to TRBD2. The specimen comprised CD8+ T cells sorted from blood, sampled between weeks 43 and 45, from a patient treated with tofacitinib. CDR3 DNA sequence: TGTGCCAGCAGCTTGGCTTCGGGACTAGCGTCACAAGAGACCCAGTACTTC. Protein product: CASSLASGLASQETQYF.